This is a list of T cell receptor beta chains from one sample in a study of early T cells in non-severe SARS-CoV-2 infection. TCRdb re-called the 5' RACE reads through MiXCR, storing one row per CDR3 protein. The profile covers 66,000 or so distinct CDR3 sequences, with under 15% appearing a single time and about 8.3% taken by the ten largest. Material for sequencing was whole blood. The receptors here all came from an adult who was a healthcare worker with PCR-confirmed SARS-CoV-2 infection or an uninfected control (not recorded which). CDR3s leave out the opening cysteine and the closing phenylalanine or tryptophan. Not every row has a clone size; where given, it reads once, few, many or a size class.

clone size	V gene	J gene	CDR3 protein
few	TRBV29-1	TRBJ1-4	SVDRLTGRGQKLF
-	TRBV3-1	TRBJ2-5	ASSQSVRSGETQY
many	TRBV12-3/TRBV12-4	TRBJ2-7	ASQGASYEQY
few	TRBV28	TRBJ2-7	ASSLGTNSYEQY
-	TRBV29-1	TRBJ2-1	STRLAGEQF
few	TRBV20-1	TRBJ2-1	SARVLAGAWNEQF
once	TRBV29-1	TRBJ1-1	SARGGGTEAF
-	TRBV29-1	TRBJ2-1	SVEPAGRVYEQF
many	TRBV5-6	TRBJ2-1	ASSLSTGGKF
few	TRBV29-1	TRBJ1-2	SYRGGQGYGYT
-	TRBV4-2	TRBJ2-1	ASRRTGSNEQF
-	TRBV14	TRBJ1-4	ASSQDLFGHKALF
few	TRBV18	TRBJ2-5	ASSPPFPRGGQETQY
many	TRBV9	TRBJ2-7	ASSVAEYYEQY
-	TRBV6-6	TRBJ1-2	ASRDRLRGYT
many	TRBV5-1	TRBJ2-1	ASSWDGQQF
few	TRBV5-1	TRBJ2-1	ASSLDEAKQF
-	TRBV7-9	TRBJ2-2	VSSENTGELF
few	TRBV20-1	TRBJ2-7	SARQDRVSYEQY
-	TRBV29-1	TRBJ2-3	SAGGPTDTQY
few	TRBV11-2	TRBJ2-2	ASTRSGQANTGELF
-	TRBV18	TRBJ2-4	ASSPSRALAGPLAKNIQY
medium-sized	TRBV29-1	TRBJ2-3	SATKWQETDTQY
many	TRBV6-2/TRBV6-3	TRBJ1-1	ASSYARGVGTEAF
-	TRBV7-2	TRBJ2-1	ASSSKPHEQF
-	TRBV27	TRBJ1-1	ASSSGTAVNTEAF
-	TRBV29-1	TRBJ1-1	SSSLGTEAF
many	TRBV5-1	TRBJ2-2	ASSFLAGVGTGELF
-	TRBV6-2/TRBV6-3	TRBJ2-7	ASRLGQVLYEQY
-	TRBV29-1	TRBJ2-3	SASFSGTQY
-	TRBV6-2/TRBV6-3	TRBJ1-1	ASTIPGQGTEAF
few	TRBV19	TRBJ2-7	ASSIIPGYEQY
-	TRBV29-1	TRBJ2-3	SGQGSGSFSTDTQY
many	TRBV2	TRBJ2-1	ARGTRVDNEQF
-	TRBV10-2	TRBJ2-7	ASSVLAAYEQY
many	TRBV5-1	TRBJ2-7	ASSSSTHYEQY
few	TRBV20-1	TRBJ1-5	SARRGQKPQH
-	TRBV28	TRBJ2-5	ASSRRTSGRDETQY
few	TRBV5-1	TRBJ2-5	ASSPSGPPGTQY
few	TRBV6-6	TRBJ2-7	ASSYGRYEQY
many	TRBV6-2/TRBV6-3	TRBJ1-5	ASSYEGARQPQH
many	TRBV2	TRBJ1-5	ASSGAVPNQPQH
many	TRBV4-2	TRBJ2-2	ASSQVGGTGELF
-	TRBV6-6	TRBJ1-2	ASSRTGVANDGYT
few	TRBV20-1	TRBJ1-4	SAARDRTNEKLF
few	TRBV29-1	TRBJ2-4	SAISDTLNIQY
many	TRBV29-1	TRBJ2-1	SVGLAGVAGSYNEQF
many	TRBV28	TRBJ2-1	ASSLLGGLAPYEQF
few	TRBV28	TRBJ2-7	AILDRDSYEQY
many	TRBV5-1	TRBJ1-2	ASSLGTGNYGYT
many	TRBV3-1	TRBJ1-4	ASSQDNRGNEKLF
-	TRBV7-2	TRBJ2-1	ASSLASSHNEQF